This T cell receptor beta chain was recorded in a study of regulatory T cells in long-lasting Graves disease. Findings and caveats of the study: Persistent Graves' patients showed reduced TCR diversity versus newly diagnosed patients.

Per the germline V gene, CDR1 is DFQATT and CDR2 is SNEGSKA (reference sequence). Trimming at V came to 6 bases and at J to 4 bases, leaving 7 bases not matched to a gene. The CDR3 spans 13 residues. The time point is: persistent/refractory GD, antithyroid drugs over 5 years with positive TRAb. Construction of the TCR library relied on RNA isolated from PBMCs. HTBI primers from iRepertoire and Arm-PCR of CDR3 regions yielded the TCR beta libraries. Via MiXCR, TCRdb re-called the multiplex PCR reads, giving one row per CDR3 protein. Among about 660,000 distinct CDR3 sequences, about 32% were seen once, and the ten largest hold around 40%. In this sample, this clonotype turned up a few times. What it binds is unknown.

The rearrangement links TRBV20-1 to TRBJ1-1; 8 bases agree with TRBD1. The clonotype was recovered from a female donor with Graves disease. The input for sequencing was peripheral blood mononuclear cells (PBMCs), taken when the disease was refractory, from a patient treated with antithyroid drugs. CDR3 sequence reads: CSAQGAGGTEAFF. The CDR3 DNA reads TGCAGTGCGCAGGGGGCAGGGGGCACTGAAGCTTTCTTT.